The 7 T cell receptor beta chains below were found in one sample sequenced in a study of brain T cells in children with intractable seizures. Time point described: blood from clinic visit 5 months post-surgery; TSC patient then seizure free. Profiling relied on immunoSEQ multiplex PCR, and the TCRdb table lists in-frame clones only, not all of them. The sample comprises under 400,000 clones, 93% of which are singletons, and around 5% rests with the top ten. The sample was peripheral blood, taken less than 6 months after surgery. These receptors were collected from a boy under three years old with tuberous sclerosis and intractable seizures.

The chain links TRBV7-3 to TRBJ2-3; possible D gene TRBD2, 6 bases. The ends were cut back, 5 bases at V and 4 bases at J, with 16 bases in the middle. This CDR3 is built from 15 residues. Germline V gives CDR1 SGHTA, CDR2 FQGTGA. CDR3 sequence reads: CASSLGLQVADTQYF. CDR3 DNA sequence: TGTGCCAGCAGCCTGGGACTTCAAGTGGCAGATACGCAGTATTTT.

This clone was seen a few times. The rearrangement uses TRBV3-1 (or the pseudogene TRBV3-2) and TRBJ1-3; D not certain. Trimming left V 4 bases short and J 7 bases short, with 8 bases between. The germline V gene encodes CDR1 LGHDT and CDR2 YNNKEL (reference sequence). The CDR3 is 12 amino acids. CDR3: CASSPRPNTIYF. Written as DNA, the CDR3 is TGTGCCAGCAGCCCAAGACCTAACACCATATATTTT.

This chain links TRBV12-3 or TRBV12-4 with TRBJ1-2, with D possibly TRBD1 on 5 matching bases. Between the trimmed V and J ends, which lost 8 bases and 1 base, there was a span of 11 bases. This CDR3 is built from 13 residues. DNA for the CDR3: TGTGCCAGCGGCGGGGGACGTAACTATGGCTACACCTTC. Its translation: CASGGGRNYGYTF.

In its sample, this clone was seen once. The V gene is TRBV30, the J gene TRBJ2-5, with D possibly TRBD2 on 6 matching bases. The germline V gene encodes CDR1 GTSNPN and CDR2 SVGIG (reference sequence). CDR3 size: 14 residues. V was trimmed by 3 bases and J by 3 bases, leaving 14 bases between them. CDR3 coding DNA: TGTGCCTGGAGCCGAACAGGAGGGGAAGAGACCCAGTACTTC. Translating gives CAWSRTGGEETQYF.

V gene TRBV30 combines with J gene TRBJ2-3; 9 nucleotides line up with TRBD2. This CDR3 spans 15 amino acids. V dropped 0 bases and J dropped 4; count of bases not matched to a gene: 5. Germline CDR1 reads GTSNPN; CDR2 reads SVGIG (reference sequence). The CDR3 here is CAWSVRGGAADTQYF. The CDR3 nucleotides are TGTGCCTGGAGTGTACGCGGGGGGGCAGCAGATACGCAGTATTTT.

J is TRBJ1-6 and V is TRBV7-3, with 8 bases lining up with TRBD1. V lost 2 bases and J lost 7; bases outside the gene matches: 1. The CDR3 consists of 14 residues. Germline-derived CDR1 and CDR2 are SGHTA and FQGTGA. The DNA of the CDR3 is TGTGCCAGCAGCTTACAGGGGGCAAATTCACCCCTCCACTTT. Its protein is CASSLQGANSPLHF.

The rearrangement uses TRBV3-1 (or the pseudogene TRBV3-2) and TRBJ1-5; no firm D call. The V gene's germline CDR1 is LGHDT and CDR2 YNNKEL (reference sequence). The V end lost 1 base, the J end lost 6 bases, and 7 bases lay between the germline ends. There are 13 residues in the CDR3. The CDR3 region is CASSQAGTQPQHF. In DNA, the CDR3 is TGTGCCAGCAGCCAAGCTGGTACTCAGCCCCAGCATTTT.